The subject of this entry is one T cell receptor beta chain. Its antigen is not identified. This table comes from immunoSEQ multiplex PCR, and its TCRdb copy is limited to in-frame clones, with some not included. The table records more than 150,000 clones, approximately 92% of them present only once. The data belong to a study of T cell responses to AZD1222 COVID-19 vaccine. Study-level points and caveats: Only six people who got AZD1222 tested seropositive at baseline. In a largely white British group with more females than males, clonal diversity was possibly underestimated. Spike-specific TCR breadth and depth both grew after two AZD1222 doses.

The clonotype originates from an adult in good health. The specimen was peripheral blood, collected on day 0 of AZD1222 vaccination.

The CDR3 loop reads CASSPGRGYNEQFF. CDR3 nucleotide sequence: TGTGCCTCGTCACCGGGCCGCGGTTACAATGAGCAGTTCTTC. The chain couples TRBV24-1 to TRBJ2-1, with D unclear. The germline V gene encodes CDR1 KGHDR and CDR2 SFDVKD. The CDR3 has 14 residues. Trimming removed 12 bases from V and 4 bases from J, with 18 bases in between.